This T cell receptor beta chain appears in the sequencing data of a study of type 1 regulatory T cells. Study background: This in vitro CD4 product, T-allo10, is enriched for Tr1 cells and alloantigen-specific.

TCRdb independently ran MiXCR on the reads; one entry per CDR3 protein. Seen here are about 68,000 distinct CDR3 sequences, nearly 65% observed once, and the top ten hold 7.6%. Germline CDR1 is MGHRA and CDR2 is YSYEKL. CDR3 length: 18 residues. V was clipped by 1 base and J by 0 bases, with 16 bases between them. This clonotype appeared once. What it binds is not known. This TCR derives from a human donor in good health. The chain uses TRBV4-1 and TRBJ2-4, with TRBD2 as a possible D gene (6 bases). The sequencing input was cultured T cells, either the whole culture or a sorted T cell fraction (not recorded which). As for subset: Tr1-enriched cell product generated in vitro against host alloantigens. CDR3 residues: CASSQGRASEGAKNIQYF. The CDR3 coding sequence is TGCGCCAGCAGCCAAGGTCGGGCTTCGGAGGGAGCCAAAAACATTCAGTACTTC.